These 26 T cell receptor beta chains came from one sample sequenced in a study of cytomegalovirus exposure and HLA in healthy donors. A multiplex PCR was run with 60 Vbeta primers and 13 Jbeta primers. Clones were read by immunoSEQ multiplex PCR, and TCRdb kept only the in-frame ones, dropping some. There are 250,000 to 350,000 clones in the sample; 80% to 90% occur only once, and 3.5% to 4% lies in the top ten. The sequenced sample consisted of PBMCs. These receptor sequences come from a man aged 35 to 55 in good health and CMV-seropositive.

V and J are TRBV7-2 and TRBJ2-1; 7 bases fit TRBD2. Trimming at V came to 1 base and at J to 8 bases, leaving 5 bases not matched to a gene. The length of the CDR3 is 14 residues. CDR1 is SGHTA, CDR2 FQGNSA, per germline. In nucleotides, the CDR3 is TGTGCCAGCAGCTTAGTTACTAGCGCGGATGAGCAGTTCTTC. It translates to CASSLVTSADEQFF.

This clone was detected only once. The chain joins TRBV7-9 to TRBJ1-1, with a possible D match to TRBD1 (6 bases). Germline CDR1 and CDR2: SEHNR and FQNEAQ (reference sequence). This CDR3 is 13 amino acids long. Trimming shortened V by 7 bases and J by 6 bases, and 15 bases separated the two germline ends. Here the CDR3 reads CASTYQGGSEAFF. In nucleotides, the CDR3 is TGTGCCAGCACATACCAAGGGGGTTCTGAAGCTTTCTTT.

This clone was seen once. The chain employs TRBV7-9 and TRBJ2-7; TRBD1 matches at 9 bases. Germline V gene data show CDR1 as SEHNR and CDR2 as FQNEAQ (reference sequence). This CDR3 contains 15 residues. V shed 4 bases, J shed 2 bases, and the junction held 6 bases outside the gene matches. The CDR3 DNA reads as TGTGCCAGCAGCTGGGGGACAGGGAGGGCCTACGAGCAGTACTTC. This sequence encodes CASSWGTGRAYEQYF.

The chain combines TRBV4-3 with TRBJ1-2, with unresolved D. In germline, CDR1 is LGHNA, CDR2 YSLEER. The CDR3 is 15 amino acids. With 1 base removed from V and 3 bases from J, the gap between germline ends came to 12 bases. This chain's CDR3 is CASSQARSGHYGYTF. The CDR3 DNA sequence: TGCGCCAGCAGCCAAGCTAGGTCCGGCCACTATGGCTACACCTTC.

This chain joins TRBV5-6 and TRBJ2-7; 10 bases are a match to TRBD2. V lost 2 bases, J lost 5 bases, and 7 bases stayed unmatched. Germline CDR1 and CDR2: SGHDT and YYEEEE. The CDR3 consists of 15 residues. The CDR3 loop is CASSFFPSGSHEQYF. CDR3 DNA: TGTGCCAGCAGCTTTTTCCCTAGCGGGAGTCACGAGCAGTACTTC.

The rearrangement links TRBV7-4 to TRBJ1-3, with 7 bases lining up with TRBD1. V shed 4 bases, J shed 0 bases, and the junction held 12 bases outside the gene matches. This CDR3 spans 18 amino acids. Per the germline V gene, CDR1 is SGHVT and CDR2 is SQSDAQ. The CDR3 spells CASSSMPQGYVSGNTIYF. As DNA, the CDR3 is TGTGCCAGCAGCTCCATGCCACAGGGGTATGTCTCTGGAAACACCATATATTTT.

Turning to this clone: Sequence at one end of the junction differs from germline and may be a read error. This sequence joins TRBV7-9 and TRBJ2-1; D ambiguous. CDR3 size: 11 residues. Looked up from germline, CDR1 is SEHNR and CDR2 is FQNEAQ (reference sequence). The CDR3 loop reads CSSRSDNEQFF. CDR3 coding DNA: TGTTCCAGCAGATCCGACAATGAGCAGTTCTTC.

The chain is built from TRBV7-2 and TRBJ1-2; TRBD1 is a possible D gene (6 bases). Between the trimmed V and J ends, which lost 4 bases and 2 bases, there was a span of 11 bases. There are 14 residues in the CDR3. Germline loops: CDR1 SGHTA, CDR2 FQGNSA. The CDR3 is CASSSRTANYGYTF. The CDR3 DNA reads as TGTGCCAGCAGCTCCAGGACAGCAAACTATGGCTACACCTTC.

J is TRBJ2-7 and V is TRBV6-4; TRBD2 matches 11 bases. This CDR3 region has 11 residues. In germline, CDR1 is MRHNA, CDR2 SNTAGT. The CDR3, as DNA: TGTGCTCTACTAGCGGGAGACGAGCAGTACTTC. Translation gives CALLAGDEQYF.

This clone was counted between two and nine times. This sequence joins TRBV2 and TRBJ1-1; no clear D. V lost 8 bases, J lost 2 bases, and 12 bases lay in between. The CDR3 loop spans 13 amino acids. Germline CDR1 SNHLY, CDR2 FYNNEI. The CDR3 loop is CASETHPNTEAFF. Here the CDR3 DNA reads TGTGCCAGCGAGACTCACCCTAACACTGAAGCTTTCTTT. The full variable domain, completed using reference TRBV2 and TRBJ1-1, is EPEVTQTPSHQVTQMGQEVILRCVPISNHLYFYWYRQILGQKVEFLVSFYNNEISEKSEIFDDQFSVERPDGSNFTLKIRSTKLEDSAMYFCASETHPNTEAFFGQGTRLTVV.

V is TRBV7-8 and J is TRBJ2-1; unclear D gene. Germline values: CDR1 SGHVS, CDR2 FQNEAQ. This CDR3 comprises 12 residues. The V and J ends lost 3 bases and 8 bases respectively, with 8 bases between them. The CDR3 reads CASSLSVDEQFF. The CDR3 DNA is TGTGCCAGCAGCTTGTCGGTCGATGAGCAGTTCTTC.

The chain joins TRBV4-3 to TRBJ2-2; TRBD2 matches at 8 bases. Looked up from germline, CDR1 is LGHNA and CDR2 is YSLEER. This CDR3 spans 20 amino acids. J gave up 6 bases and V 4 bases, and 22 bases lay outside the gene matches. CDR3 in amino acids: CASSRWRQEEGTRGPGELFF. CDR3 nucleotide sequence: TGCGCCAGCAGCCGTTGGCGCCAGGAAGAAGGGACTAGAGGGCCCGGGGAGCTGTTTTTT.

V is TRBV5-6 and J is TRBJ2-7; D is perhaps TRBD2 (6 bases). This CDR3 has 16 amino acids. V was shortened by 4 bases and J by 1 base, with 18 bases between the two germline ends. CDR1 is SGHDT and CDR2 is YYEEEE in the germline V gene. The CDR3 DNA follows: TGTGCCAGCAGCCATGGGCCGGGGGAGAGGTCCTACGAGCAGTACTTC. Protein product: CASSHGPGERSYEQYF.

The chain carries TRBV7-6 and TRBJ2-1; 10 bases map to TRBD2. Germline CDR1 reads SGHVS; CDR2 reads FNYEAQ. V gave up 3 bases and J gave up 3 bases; unmatched junction bases: 2. This CDR3 is built from 15 residues. The CDR3 protein is CASSLASGGYNEQFF. CDR3 nucleotide sequence: TGTGCCAGCAGCTTGGCTAGCGGGGGCTACAATGAGCAGTTCTTC.

J is TRBJ2-7 and V is TRBV27, with 8 nucleotides matching TRBD1. The CDR3 contains 15 residues. Germline values: CDR1 MNHEY, CDR2 SMNVEV (reference sequence). Trimming removed 4 bases from V and 0 bases from J; junction bases left unmatched: 5. CDR3: CASSSTGVSSYEQYF. Here the CDR3 DNA reads TGTGCCAGCAGTTCGACAGGGGTGAGCTCCTACGAGCAGTACTTC.

This clone appeared a single time. The gene calls are TRBV18 and TRBJ2-7; D uncertain. CDR3 size: 15 residues. Trimming took 2 bases from V and 0 from J, leaving 11 bases between them. Germline CDR1 and CDR2: KGHSH and LQKENI. CDR3: CASSPTAVGSYEQYF. The CDR3 nucleotides read TGTGCCAGCTCACCAACCGCCGTCGGCTCCTACGAGCAGTACTTC.

A few counts support this clone. The V and J genes are TRBV9 and TRBJ2-3, with 11 bases that match TRBD2. The germline V gene has CDR1 SGDLS and CDR2 YYNGEE. V lost 4 bases, J lost 4 bases, and 5 bases stayed unmatched. The CDR3 has 15 residues. The CDR3 DNA reads as TGTGCCAGCAGCCCACTAGCGGGAGCAGCAGATACGCAGTATTTT. Translation gives CASSPLAGAADTQYF.

With regard to this clone: The same CDR3 can be traced to other DNA sequences in this sample. The CDR3 is CASSLRQGSYEQYF. The CDR3 DNA follows: TGTGCCAGCAGCCTCCGACAGGGCTCCTACGAGCAGTACTTC. This chain joins TRBV28 and TRBJ2-7; 7 bases agree with TRBD1. Germline assignment: CDR1 MDHEN and CDR2 SYDVKM. Trimming cost V 6 bases and J 0 bases; bases outside gene matches: 5. This CDR3 is 14 amino acids long.

Worth noting for this clone: The sample has other DNA sequences that encode this CDR3 too. This chain links TRBV19 with TRBJ1-1, with TRBD1 matching 10 bases. CDR3 length: 13 amino acids. Germline V gene sequence: CDR1 LNHDA, CDR2 SQIVND (reference sequence). After removal of 5 bases from V and 6 bases from J, the junction contained 3 bases not matched to a gene. The CDR3 loop is CASSLGQGAEAFF. The CDR3 DNA reads TGTGCCAGTAGTCTTGGACAGGGGGCTGAAGCTTTCTTT.

This clone occurred a few times. This chain connects TRBV11-2 to TRBJ2-5; TRBD2 matches 9 bases. The CDR3 contains 14 residues. CDR1 is SGHAT and CDR2 is FQNNGV in the germline V gene. The V segment lost 4 bases and the J segment 5 bases; nucleotides outside the gene matches: 5. CDR3 amino acids: CASSSAGGSETQYF. CDR3 DNA: TGTGCCAGCAGCTCAGCGGGAGGATCGGAGACCCAGTACTTC.

The gene calls are TRBV28 and TRBJ2-1; TRBD2 aligns across 14 bases. Trimming removed 2 bases from V and 8 bases from J; junction bases left unmatched: 5. Germline CDR1 is MDHEN and CDR2 is SYDVKM. The CDR3 totals 16 residues. In DNA, the CDR3 is TGTGCCAGCAGTTTAGGGACTAGCGGGAGTAGGCATGAGCAGTTCTTC. It specifies CASSLGTSGSRHEQFF.

There are a few counts of this clone. The chain couples TRBV29-1 to TRBJ1-3, with TRBD1 as a possible D gene (5 bases). V lost 4 bases and J lost 4, with 8 bases in between. CDR1 and CDR2 (germline): SQVTM, ANQGSEA. The CDR3 is made up of 12 amino acids. Here the CDR3 DNA reads TGCAGCGTTGCAGGGTGGGGAAACACCATATATTTT. Residues: CSVAGWGNTIYF.

This chain joins TRBV30 and TRBJ1-1; possible D gene TRBD1, 5 bases. Looked up from germline, CDR1 is GTSNPN and CDR2 is SVGIG (reference sequence). The CDR3 totals 13 residues. Between the trimmed V and J ends, which lost 4 bases and 1 base, there was a span of 10 bases. The CDR3: CAWNGHPNTEAFF. Written as DNA, the CDR3 is TGTGCCTGGAATGGACATCCGAACACTGAAGCTTTCTTT.

The chain combines TRBV19 with TRBJ2-7; TRBD1 aligns across 7 bases. Per the germline V gene, CDR1 is LNHDA and CDR2 is SQIVND (reference sequence). The CDR3 length is 16 residues. The trim removed 6 bases at V and 2 bases at J, leaving 13 bases unmatched. In DNA, the CDR3 is TGTGCCAGTAGGAGAACCGGGACAGATTCTCCCTACGAGCAGTACTTC. Residues: CASRRTGTDSPYEQYF.

The chain links TRBV27 to TRBJ2-7; 13 bases match TRBD2. CDR1 is MNHEY and CDR2 is SMNVEV in the germline V gene (reference sequence). V shed 6 bases and J 3 bases; nucleotides not matched to a gene: 5. There are 15 residues in the CDR3. This CDR3 is CASSLWTSGSYEQYF. As DNA, the CDR3 is TGTGCCAGCAGCCTCTGGACTAGCGGGAGCTACGAGCAGTACTTC.

The chain employs TRBV29-1 and TRBJ2-5, with D hard to call. The V and J ends lost 0 bases and 4 bases respectively, with 15 bases between them. The CDR3 contains 15 residues. Germline CDR1 reads SQVTM; CDR2 reads ANQGSEA. CDR3 nucleotide sequence: TGCAGCGTTGAAGAGGCGGAACACCCCGGAGAGACCCAGTACTTC. Translation: CSVEEAEHPGETQYF. The full variable domain, completed using reference TRBV29-1 and TRBJ2-5, is SAVISQKPSRDICQRGTSLTIQCQVDSQVTMMFWYRQQPGQSLTLIATANQGSEATYESGFVIDKFPISRPNLTFSTLTVSNMSPEDSSIYLCSVEEAEHPGETQYFGPGTRLLVL.